The present TCR beta chain was sequenced within a study of blood T cell repertoires in COVID-19 (dated by TCRdb to 2020 to 2021). For the study in its entirety: Samples covering the acute and convalescent phases of COVID-19 were provided by collaborators in the United States, Italy and Spain. The samples were drawn from two sources: the first 160 participants of the ongoing ImmuneRACE study, and 1,000 to 1,500 subjects contributed by 6 global collaborators. Deeply sampled blood TCRbeta repertoires from subjects exposed to, actively infected with, or recovered from COVID-19 were included in the dataset. The repertoires were released in a freely available public database meant as a resource for research on the immune response to SARS-CoV-2. The prospective study material was composed of cDNA or gDNA derived from T cells, B-cell-depleted T cells, or PBMCs. Sample metadata almost always included a de-identified subject ID, COVID-19 status, age in years and sex. HLA class I and class II types, where available, came from metadata supplied by the sample provider rather than from assay-based typing. On the study overall, not on this receptor specifically: The amount of clinical and demographic metadata varied by source and participant and was provided uncurated.

TCRbeta CDR3 regions were amplified from genomic DNA by means of the immunoSEQ Assay, a bias-controlled multiplex PCR. Regarding the original processing steps: Nucleated cell counts per sample were estimated from amplification of reference gene primers within the assay. To quantify the absolute abundance of each unique TCRbeta CDR3 rearrangement, sequence reads were collapsed and filtered. Productive Simpson clonality was computed per sample as the square root of Simpson's diversity index over productive rearrangements. Imported from immuneACCESS, the table was reduced by TCRdb to in-frame sequences with V and J called. These copies leave out some clones; in studies compared against another copy, an unresolved V gene accounts for under half, and the cause of the remainder is not known. Clonal size and the V and J genes are those of that table, whereas D and trimming came from the DNA. In all, the sample holds hundreds of thousands of clones, and around 87% of those were seen once. The ten largest account for 1% to 1.5% of the sample.

A word on this clone: The antigen it recognizes is unknown. Nothing much larger sits one base from this clone, and base qualities are not available.

V is reduced by 3 bases and J by 2 bases, leaving a spacing of 10 bases between them. The CDR3 covers 14 residues, taking in both the cysteine and the phenylalanine. Only the CDR3 region is kept as DNA, spanning 42 bases read in frame from base 1. CDR1 and CDR2 were assigned from the germline V gene (reference sequence) as LNHDA and SQIVND. Collaborating institutions collected whole blood in K2EDTA tubes following their own protocols. For TCRbeta analysis, collaborators shipped samples as frozen whole blood, isolated PBMCs, or DNA extracted from either of those sample types. The TCR comes from a man in his 70s with acute or convalescent COVID-19. Recombination joined TRBV19 with TRBJ1-1, with the D gene not clear enough to name. The sequenced sample was peripheral blood. The sequenced DNA: TGTGCCAGTAGTATCCCCGGCGGAAACACTGAAGCTTTCTTT. This codes for CASSIPGGNTEAFF.